Listed here is a single T cell receptor beta chain. Data came from immunoSEQ multiplex PCR; TCRdb stores just in-frame clones and leaves some out. The repertoire holds 99,000 or so clones, with around 93% as singletons. This entry belongs to a study of siplizumab effects on memory and regulatory T cells. Germline CDR1 reads MGHRA; CDR2 reads YSYEKL. The V gene end was trimmed by 0 bases and the J gene end by 6 bases; junction bases not matched to a gene: 11. CDR3 size: 18 residues. The sequenced sample was CD4+ T cells sorted from blood. The TCR was taken from a human donor in good health. This chain uses TRBV4-1 with TRBJ1-6, with 7 bases lining up with TRBD1. CDR3 coding DNA: TGCGCCAGCAGCCAAGATGGTGGAGGGGGCGCCGGTAATTCACCCCTCCACTTT. It is translated as CASSQDGGGGAGNSPLHF.